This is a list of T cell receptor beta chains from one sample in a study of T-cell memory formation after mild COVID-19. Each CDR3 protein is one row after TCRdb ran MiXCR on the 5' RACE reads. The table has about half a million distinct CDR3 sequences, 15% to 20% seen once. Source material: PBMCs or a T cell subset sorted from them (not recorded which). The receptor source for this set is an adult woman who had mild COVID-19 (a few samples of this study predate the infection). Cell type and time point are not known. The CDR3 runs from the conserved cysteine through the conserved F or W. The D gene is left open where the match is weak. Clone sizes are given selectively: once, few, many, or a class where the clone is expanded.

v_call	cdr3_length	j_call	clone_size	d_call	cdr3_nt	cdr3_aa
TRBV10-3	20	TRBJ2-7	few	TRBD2	TGTGCCATCAGTGAGTCCCGGACTAGCGGGAGGGCCAAGTTCAGCTACGAGCAGTACTTC	CAISESRTSGRAKFSYEQYF
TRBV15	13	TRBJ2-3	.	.	TGTGCCACCAGCAGAGTTCAGAGGGATACGCAGTATTTT	CATSRVQRDTQYF
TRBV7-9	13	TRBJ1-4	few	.	TGTGCCAGCAGCTTAGTTTCAGGAGAAAAACTGTTTTTT	CASSLVSGEKLFF
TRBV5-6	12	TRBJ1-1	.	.	TGTGCCAGCAGCCAATGGAACACTGAAGCTTTCTTT	CASSQWNTEAFF
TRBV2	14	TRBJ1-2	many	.	TGTGCCAGCAGTGAAGCGCTTCAGGGACGGGGCTACACCTTC	CASSEALQGRGYTF
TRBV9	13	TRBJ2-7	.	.	TGTGCCAGCAGCGTAGACGCGACCTACGAGCAGTACTTC	CASSVDATYEQYF
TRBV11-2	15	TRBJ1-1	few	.	TGTGCCAGCAGCTTAGATTTTGTTGAGGGAACTGAAGCTTTCTTT	CASSLDFVEGTEAFF
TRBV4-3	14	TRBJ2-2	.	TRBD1	TGCGCCAGCAGCCAAGACCAGGGGGCAAGGGAGCTGTTTTTT	CASSQDQGARELFF
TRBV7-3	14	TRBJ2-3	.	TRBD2	TGTGCCAGCAGCCCCCGGACTAGTTTGGATACGCAGTATTTT	CASSPRTSLDTQYF
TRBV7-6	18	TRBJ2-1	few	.	TGTGCCAGCAGCTTAGAGGGGCTAGGGTCGAGCTCCTACAATGAGCAGTTCTTC	CASSLEGLGSSSYNEQFF
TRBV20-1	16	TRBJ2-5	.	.	TGCAGTGCTACGGACCCGGGGCGGGGCCTCCAAGAGACCCAGTACTTC	CSATDPGRGLQETQYF
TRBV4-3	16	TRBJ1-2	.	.	TGCGCCAGCAGCCAAGATGCCGGTTTAGGGGGTCGAGGCTACACCTTC	CASSQDAGLGGRGYTF
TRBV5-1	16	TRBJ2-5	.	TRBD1	TGCGCCAGCAGCTATTCCTCCGACAGGGCCACCGGGTCCCAGTACTTC	CASSYSSDRATGSQYF
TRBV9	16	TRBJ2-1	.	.	TGTGCCAGCAGCGTAGCGCACGGGGCAAGCTACAATGAGCAGTTCTTC	CASSVAHGASYNEQFF